Sequencing of this TCR beta chain was carried out in a study of blood T cell repertoires in COVID-19. Study details: The United States, Italy and Spain supplied acute and convalescent COVID-19 samples.

The CDR3 loop spans 13 amino acids. Trimming took 2 bases from V and 5 from J, leaving 9 bases between them. Germline assignment: CDR1 MNHEY and CDR2 SVGAGI. TCRdb's copy holds only in-frame clones and misses some; the assay was immunoSEQ multiplex PCR. The sample consists of under 300,000 clones, around 85% of them appearing once. The receptor comes from a woman in her 70s with acute or convalescent COVID-19. The sample was peripheral blood. This chain links TRBV6-5 with TRBJ1-1; no clear D. The CDR3 DNA reads TGTGCCAGCAGTTACGTGGAGAGAACTGAAGCTTTCTTT. Protein sequence: CASSYVERTEAFF.